The rows below give T cell receptor beta chains drawn from one sample of a study of blood T cells in healthy people across ages. Using its own MiXCR run on the 5' RACE reads, TCRdb lists one record per CDR3 protein. The repertoire consists of 1,300,000 or so distinct CDR3 sequences, with approximately 59% occurring once and the leading ten covering roughly 7%. The sample consisted of blood. The receptor source for this set is a young man in good health. Each CDR3 is given with its conserved first and last residue. The D gene is left open where the match is weak. Clone size is not always given. Where it is, it says once, few, many or a class for expanded clones.

few	TRBV10-3	TRBJ2-5	-	CAISELRLGKETQYF	TGTGCCATCAGTGAATTGAGACTAGGGAAAGAGACCCAGTACTTC
-	TRBV10-3	TRBJ2-3	TRBD2	CAISGTNGYTDTQYF	TGTGCCATCAGCGGGACTAACGGTTACACAGATACGCAGTATTTT
-	TRBV20-1	TRBJ1-2	-	CSARDSASYGYTF	TGCAGTGCTAGAGATTCAGCGAGCTATGGCTACACCTTC
-	TRBV7-2	TRBJ2-7	TRBD1	CASSDPPGTGLYEQYF	TGTGCCAGCAGCGATCCCCCCGGGACAGGGCTCTACGAGCAGTACTTC
-	TRBV4-2	TRBJ2-3	-	CASSQRFRETDTQYF	TGTGCCAGCAGCCAGAGATTCCGGGAAACAGATACGCAGTATTTT
-	TRBV12-3/TRBV12-4	TRBJ2-4	TRBD1	CASNLGTVAKNIQYF	TGTGCCAGCAATTTAGGGACAGTAGCCAAAAACATTCAGTACTTC
few	TRBV7-8	TRBJ2-7	TRBD2	CASSSQASGTAYEQYF	TGTGCCAGCAGCTCCCAGGCTAGCGGGACAGCCTACGAGCAGTACTTC
-	TRBV7-2	TRBJ2-3	-	CASSTSRGPGTDTQYF	TGTGCCAGCAGCACTAGTCGGGGCCCCGGCACAGATACGCAGTATTTT
-	TRBV12-5	TRBJ2-4	-	CASGLSQGVRKNIQYF	TGTGCTAGTGGTTTGTCCCAGGGTGTAAGAAAAAACATTCAGTACTTC
many	TRBV4-1	TRBJ2-7	TRBD1	CASSQDRDSSYEQYF	TGCGCCAGCAGCCAAGACCGGGACAGCTCCTACGAGCAGTACTTC
-	TRBV2	TRBJ2-7	-	CASGGLTYEQYF	TGTGCCAGCGGTGGACTTACCTACGAGCAGTACTTC
-	TRBV29-1	TRBJ2-7	-	CSVPWGASYNEQYF	TGCAGCGTTCCCTGGGGGGCCTCCTACAATGAGCAGTACTTC
-	TRBV29-1	TRBJ1-2	-	CSVDAPKTRYGYTF	TGCAGCGTTGATGCCCCGAAGACGCGCTATGGCTACACCTTC
once	TRBV28	TRBJ2-7	-	CASRRADGEYEQYF	TGTGCCAGCAGACGGGCCGACGGGGAGTACGAGCAGTACTTC
-	TRBV12-3/TRBV12-4	TRBJ2-1	-	CASSPPPEGGDEQFF	TGTGCCAGCAGTCCCCCACCTGAGGGAGGCGATGAGCAGTTCTTC
few	TRBV20-1	TRBJ2-3	-	CSASGLGESGDTQYF	TGCAGTGCTAGTGGGTTGGGGGAATCGGGAGATACGCAGTATTTT